The 16 T cell receptor beta chains reported below all come from one sample, sequenced in a study of T cell clonality in common variable immunodeficiency. The study, taken as a whole, reports: Reportedly, TCR beta sequences from common variable immunodeficiency showed fewer deletions and N-nucleotide insertions.

Method: immunoSEQ multiplex PCR; TCRdb's copy keeps in-frame clones and lacks some. The sample includes fewer than 20,000 clones. Their specific antigens are unknown. The specimen sequenced was peripheral blood mononuclear cells. Receptors were obtained from a human donor with common variable immunodeficiency.

Remarks on this clone: With the read ending 3 residues before the CDR3 end, the germline J gene is used to fill in that end. This sequence joins TRBV11-2 and TRBJ2-5, with 9 bases matching TRBD2. With V trimmed by 5 bases and J by 5 bases, 6 bases remained unmatched. CDR1 is SGHAT, CDR2 FQNNGV, per germline. The CDR3 runs 14 residues. The sequenced part of the CDR3 DNA is TGTGCCAGCAGCACTCGGACTAGCGTGGAGACC. It codes for CASSTRTSVET. The full CDR3 is CASSTRTSVETQYF.

About this clone itself: The read terminates 3 residues before the CDR3 end, so the remaining end is supplied by the germline J gene. The chain carries TRBV7-9 and TRBJ2-3, with unresolved D. CDR1 and CDR2 from the germline V gene are SEHNR and FQNEAQ (reference sequence). Trimming left V 1 base short and J 0 bases short, with 8 bases between. This CDR3 is built from 15 residues. The CDR3 loop is CASSLVRTSTDTQYF. The CDR3 DNA, read in part, is TGTGCCAGCAGCTTAGTAAGAACTAGCACAGATACG.

Turning to this clone: The read finishes 3 residues shy of the CDR3 end, and the germline J gene is used to complete it. The J gene is TRBJ1-1, the V gene TRBV5-1; 8 bases fit TRBD1. CDR1 SGHRS and CDR2 YFSETQ come from the germline V gene. This CDR3 has 17 amino acids. Germline trimming cut 4 bases from V and 0 bases from J; bases unmatched to any gene: 11. Incomplete CDR3 DNA: TGCGCCAGCAGCATCGTGGACAGGGTGGATATGAACACTGAA. It codes for CASSIVDRVDMNTE. The CDR3 reads in full as CASSIVDRVDMNTEAFF.

For this clone: The DNA ends 3 residues before the CDR3 does, and the rest of the CDR3 is filled in from the germline J gene. The J gene is TRBJ2-3, the V gene TRBV11-2; TRBD1 matches 7 bases. V was pared by 3 bases and J by 3 bases, with 6 bases of the junction left unmatched. This CDR3 has 15 amino acids. Germline values: CDR1 SGHAT, CDR2 FQNNGV. Here the CDR3 reads CASSFRGQRTDTQYF. The CDR3 DNA, read in part, is TGTGCCAGCAGCTTTAGGGGGCAGAGGACAGATACG.

The chain's CDR3 is CASSSPAGDNEQFF. The DNA read from the CDR3 is TGTGCCAGCAGCTCCCCGGCAGGGGACAATGAG. This chain links TRBV7-6 with TRBJ2-1, with D perhaps matching TRBD1 (6 bases). The read comes to an end 3 residues before the CDR3 does, leaving the germline J gene to fill in the end. From germline, CDR1 is SGHVS and CDR2 FNYEAQ. Trimming cost V 4 bases and J 5 bases, with 12 bases left between them. This CDR3 region has 14 residues.

With regard to this clone: The CDR3 is cut off 3 residues early in the read; its end comes from the germline J gene. The genes are TRBV18 and TRBJ2-1; TRBD2 matches 11 bases. Germline V gene data show CDR1 as KGHSH and CDR2 as LQKENI. CDR3 length: 15 residues. The J segment lost 4 bases and the V segment lost 6 bases, leaving 5 bases of the junction unmatched. The sequenced part of the CDR3 DNA is TGTGCCAGCTCCCGCGCTAGCGGGGGGTACAATGAG. Translation gives CASSRASGGYNE. The whole CDR3 protein is CASSRASGGYNEQFF.

With regard to this clone: With the read ending 3 residues before the CDR3 end, the germline J gene is used to fill in that end. The chain combines TRBV29-1 with TRBJ1-2; 9 nucleotides match TRBD1. Germline V gene data show CDR1 as SQVTM and CDR2 as ANQGSEA. The CDR3 has 14 residues. Incomplete CDR3 DNA: TGCAGCGTACGACAGGGGGACAGGTACAATGAG. Translating gives CSVRQGDRYNE. The entire CDR3 sequence reads CSVRQGDRYNEYTF.

This clone ranks as medium-sized in terms of frequency. The read finishes 3 residues shy of the CDR3 end, and the germline J gene is used to complete it. The genes are TRBV5-4 and TRBJ2-5; 7 bases are a match to TRBD2. From germline, CDR1 is SGHNT and CDR2 YYREEE (reference sequence). This CDR3 is 14 amino acids long. The V and J ends lost 2 bases and 5 bases, in that order; junction bases with no gene match: 6. Incomplete CDR3 DNA: TGTGCCAGCAGCTTCCGGGGGGAAAGCGAGACC. Amino acids: CASSFRGESET. The whole CDR3 region reads CASSFRGESETQYF.

Notes on this clone: Read coverage stops 3 residues before the CDR3 terminus; the germline J gene supplies the remainder. The genes are TRBV19 and TRBJ1-5; TRBD1 aligns across 9 bases. V lost 3 bases to trimming and J lost 2 bases; unmatched junction nucleotides: 5. Germline V gene data show CDR1 as LNHDA and CDR2 as SQIVND (reference sequence). This CDR3 comprises 16 residues. The CDR3 reads CASSIPTGGGNQPQHF. The sequenced part of the CDR3 DNA is TGTGCCAGTAGTATCCCGACAGGGGGTGGCAATCAGCCC. The full variable domain, rest sourced from reference TRBV19 and TRBJ1-5, is DGGITQSPKYLFRKEGQNVTLSCEQNLNHDAMYWYRQDPGQGLRLIYYSQIVNDFQKGDIAEGYSVSREKKESFPLTVTSAQKNPTAFYLCASSIPTGGGNQPQHFGDGTRLSIL.

Note on this clone: The read terminates 3 residues before the CDR3 end, so the remaining end is supplied by the germline J gene. This sequence joins TRBV19 and TRBJ1-5; a weak D match, TRBD1 (6 bases). CDR3 size: 15 residues. The V and J ends lost 10 bases and 0 bases respectively, with 16 bases between them. Per germline, CDR1 LNHDA and CDR2 SQIVND (reference sequence). The covered CDR3 bases are TGTGCCACCAAAGGACAGCCCTATAGCAATCAGCCC. Translation gives CATKGQPYSNQP. The complete CDR3 sequence is CATKGQPYSNQPQHF.

A remark on this clone: The CDR3 is cut off 3 residues early in the read; its end comes from the germline J gene. The genes are TRBV6-1 and TRBJ2-7, with 9 bases that match TRBD1. This CDR3 has 14 residues. The V gene end was trimmed by 4 bases and the J gene end by 2 bases; junction bases not matched to a gene: 3. Germline V gives CDR1 MNHNS, CDR2 SASEGT. Incomplete CDR3 DNA: TGTGCCAGCAGTGTGGACAGGGGAGCCTACGAG. It translates to CASSVDRGAYE. The full CDR3 reads CASSVDRGAYEQYF.

Concerning this clone: The CDR3 end is not reached by the read, which stops 3 residues before it; the germline J gene fills it in. The chain uses TRBV28 and TRBJ1-1, with a tentative D call TRBD1 (6 bases). Trimming cost V 2 bases and J 0 bases, with 7 bases left between them. CDR1 is MDHEN and CDR2 is SYDVKM in the germline V gene. This CDR3 has 14 residues. The CDR3 sequence: CASSLQGLNTEAFF. The part of the CDR3 DNA that was read is TGTGCCAGCAGTTTACAGGGGTTGAACACTGAA.

Turning to this clone: Read data end 3 residues before the CDR3 end; the end is taken from the germline J gene. V is TRBV19 and J is TRBJ2-1, with 9 bases matching TRBD2. Germline-derived CDR1 and CDR2 are LNHDA and SQIVND (reference sequence). J was trimmed by 5 bases and V by 6 bases; bases with no gene match: 8. The CDR3 is 15 residues long. The CDR3 bases that were read are TGTGCCAGTAGACAGGGACTAGCAAGCGACAATGAG. Protein sequence: CASRQGLASDNE. The whole CDR3 protein is CASRQGLASDNEQFF.

Details on this clone: The read stops 3 residues short of the end of the CDR3; the missing end is completed from the germline J gene. The J gene is TRBJ2-7, the V gene TRBV11-3, with D unclear. In germline, CDR1 is SGHNT, CDR2 YENEEA. Trimming removed 3 bases from V and 5 bases from J, with 11 bases in between. The CDR3 loop spans 13 amino acids. The CDR3 spells CASSLLMGDEQYF. The DNA read from the CDR3 is TGTGCCAGCAGCTTGCTTATGGGCGACGAG.

Points on this clone: Relative to the germline gene, one junction end is altered; a read error may explain this. Read coverage stops 3 residues before the CDR3 terminus; the germline J gene supplies the remainder. J is TRBJ2-5 and V is TRBV4-2; D remains ambiguous. CDR3 length: 16 residues. The V gene's germline CDR1 is LGHNA and CDR2 YNFKEQ. The CDR3 sequence is CASSQVAQEGGETQYF. CDR3 bases read: TGCGCCAGCAGCCAAGTGGCCCAGGAAGGTGGGGAGACC.

To note about this clone: The read ends 3 residues early relative to the CDR3; the germline J gene fills the gap. This chain connects TRBV10-3 to TRBJ2-4; TRBD1 matches 9 bases. The CDR3 is 16 residues long. V lost 3 bases to trimming and J lost 5 bases; unmatched junction nucleotides: 8. From germline, CDR1 is ENHRY and CDR2 SYGVKD. CDR3: CAISEGGQGSQNIQYF. The sequenced CDR3 bases are TGTGCCATCAGTGAAGGCGGACAGGGGAGCCAAAACATT.